These 22 T cell receptor beta chains were all obtained from the same sample, sequenced in a study of CD8+ T cells in alopecia areata. Extracted from the samples, RNA was reverse transcribed into cDNA to serve as the sequencing template. Profiled with immunoSEQ multiplex PCR; TCRdb holds only in-frame clones, not every one. This sample has roughly 120,000 clones, with 35% to 40% found just once. The sample was CD4+ T cells sorted from blood. Every receptor here comes from a human donor with alopecia areata.

The chain couples TRBV9 to TRBJ2-3; D is uncertain. V was cut by 0 bases and J by 3 bases, with 8 bases left in between. Germline CDR1 reads SGDLS; CDR2 reads YYNGEE. CDR3 length equals 14 residues. DNA for the CDR3: TGTGCCAGCAGCGTAGACCTAGGGACAGATACGCAGTATTTT. It specifies CASSVDLGTDTQYF.

This clone turned up a few times. V usage is TRBV28 and J usage is TRBJ2-3; D may be TRBD2 (6 bases). V was shortened by 5 bases and J by 3 bases, with 15 bases between the two germline ends. The CDR3 has 15 amino acids. CDR1 and CDR2 (germline): MDHEN, SYDVKM. Written as DNA, the CDR3 is TGTGCCAGCAGTCCCGGAGGGGCTCGAACAGATACGCAGTATTTT. Protein sequence: CASSPGGARTDTQYF.

The CDR3 DNA sequence: TGCAGCGTTGATAAGGGCAGCACTGAAGCTTTCTTT. Translating gives CSVDKGSTEAFF. This chain connects TRBV29-1 to TRBJ1-1; D not certain. Germline V gene data show CDR1 as SQVTM and CDR2 as ANQGSEA. This CDR3 has 12 residues. The V end was cut by 3 bases, the J end by 4 bases, with 9 bases between. Filled out from reference TRBV29-1 and TRBJ1-1, the complete variable domain reads SAVISQKPSRDICQRGTSLTIQCQVDSQVTMMFWYRQQPGQSLTLIATANQGSEATYESGFVIDKFPISRPNLTFSTLTVSNMSPEDSSIYLCSVDKGSTEAFFGQGTRLTVV.

This clone was counted a few times. This chain links TRBV29-1 with TRBJ1-2, with D uncertain. The CDR3 is made up of 12 amino acids. Germline V gene lookup returns CDR1 SQVTM and CDR2 ANQGSEA. Trimming pared 4 bases from V and 4 bases from J, leaving 10 bases between. In DNA form, the CDR3 reads TGCAGCGTTGTTGGTTTACTCTATGGCTACACCTTC. Protein sequence: CSVVGLLYGYTF.

This chain connects TRBV30 to TRBJ2-5; 7 bases fit TRBD2. Losses at the gene ends were 5 bases for V and 3 bases for J; bases not matched to a gene: 3. The CDR3 spans 12 residues. Germline CDR1 is GTSNPN and CDR2 is SVGIG (reference sequence). DNA for the CDR3: TGTGCCTGGGACAGCGGGAAAGAGACCCAGTACTTC. It translates to CAWDSGKETQYF.

The chain carries TRBV29-1 and TRBJ1-1; tentatively, D is TRBD1 (6 bases). Trimming left V 4 bases short and J 1 base short, with 10 bases between. Germline V gene data show CDR1 as SQVTM and CDR2 as ANQGSEA. This CDR3 has 13 amino acids. This CDR3 reads CSVGGHENTEAFF. CDR3 nucleotides: TGCAGCGTTGGGGGACATGAGAACACTGAAGCTTTCTTT. Looking up the rest from reference TRBV29-1 and TRBJ1-1 gives the full variable domain: SAVISQKPSRDICQRGTSLTIQCQVDSQVTMMFWYRQQPGQSLTLIATANQGSEATYESGFVIDKFPISRPNLTFSTLTVSNMSPEDSSIYLCSVGGHENTEAFFGQGTRLTVV.

CDR3 protein: CASIGGRGFVEAFF. Here the CDR3 DNA reads TGTGCCAGCATTGGAGGCAGGGGATTTGTTGAAGCTTTCTTT. The chain links TRBV28 to TRBJ1-1; D perhaps matches TRBD1 (6 bases). The germline V gene has CDR1 MDHEN and CDR2 SYDVKM. The V gene lost 7 bases and the J gene lost 7 bases, with 19 bases spanning the gap. CDR3 length: 14 residues. Filled out from reference TRBV28 and TRBJ1-1, the complete variable domain reads DVKVTQSSRYLVKRTGEKVFLECVQDMDHENMFWYRQDPGLGLRLIYFSYDVKMKEKGDIPEGYSVSREKKERFSLILESASTNQTSMYLCASIGGRGFVEAFFGQGTRLTVV.

CDR3 DNA sequence: TGCGCCAGCAGGATCCGGGACGCCACGCCGGATACGCAGTATTTT. This translates into CASRIRDATPDTQYF. The rearrangement links TRBV5-1 to TRBJ2-3; either TRBD1 or TRBD2 may supply D (5 bases each). Trimming took off 5 bases at V and 6 bases at J, with 19 bases between the two ends. This CDR3 is built from 15 residues. Germline V CDR1 and CDR2: SGHRS, YFSETQ.

This clone has only a few counts. V is TRBV28 and J is TRBJ1-2; D remains ambiguous. Trimming left V 6 bases short and J 8 bases short, with 10 bases between. This CDR3 is 11 amino acids long. The germline CDR1 and CDR2 sequences are MDHEN and SYDVKM. CDR3 sequence reads: CASSRGFGYTF. In nucleotides, the CDR3 is TGTGCCAGCAGCCGCGGGTTCGGCTACACCTTC.

This clone occurred a few times. The chain carries TRBV7-8 and TRBJ1-3; a weak D match, TRBD1 (5 bases). CDR3 size: 12 residues. Trimming removed 6 bases from V and 4 bases from J, with 7 bases in between. The germline CDR1 and CDR2 sequences are SGHVS and FQNEAQ. This CDR3 is CASSWGGNTIYF. For the CDR3, the DNA is TGTGCCAGCAGTTGGGGGGGAAACACCATATATTTT.

This clone was seen a few times. CDR3 loop: CSVDPGTVNGYTF. The CDR3 bases are TGCAGCGTTGATCCAGGGACGGTTAATGGCTACACCTTC. The chain has TRBV29-1 and TRBJ1-2; D might be TRBD1 (5 bases). Trimming cost V 3 bases and J 6 bases, with 14 bases left between them. Germline CDR1 is SQVTM and CDR2 is ANQGSEA. This CDR3 is built from 13 residues.

Details on this clone: Germline and junction disagree at one end, which may indicate a read error. This chain links TRBV5-1 with TRBJ1-2; tentative D call: TRBD1 (6 bases). There are 14 residues in the CDR3. CDR1 is SGHRS, CDR2 YFSETQ, per germline. The CDR3 DNA follows: TGCGCCAGCAGATTGGTGGGCTCAGGGGATGGCTACACCTTC. Translated, it gives CASRLVGSGDGYTF.

This clone was seen a handful of times. The CDR3 reads CSVLTGNQPQHF. CDR3 nucleotides: TGCAGCGTTTTGACAGGGAACCAGCCCCAGCATTTT. The chain is built from TRBV29-1 and TRBJ1-5; 7 bases fit TRBD1. The germline V gene encodes CDR1 SQVTM and CDR2 ANQGSEA. This CDR3 contains 12 residues. V was clipped by 5 bases and J by 7 bases; unmatched bases: 5.

The chain is built from TRBV28 and TRBJ2-5; 14 bases are shared with TRBD2. Per germline, CDR1 MDHEN and CDR2 SYDVKM. This CDR3 is 15 amino acids long. V was clipped by 6 bases and J by 10 bases; unmatched bases: 10. CDR3 in amino acids: CASSDRGLAGVDQYF. The DNA of the CDR3 is TGTGCCAGCAGCGACCGGGGACTAGCGGGAGTAGACCAGTACTTC.

This rearrangement joins TRBV29-1 to TRBJ1-2; TRBD1 might be the D (5 bases). Germline CDR1 and CDR2: SQVTM and ANQGSEA. The CDR3 loop spans 11 amino acids. The ends were cut back, 5 bases at V and 10 bases at J, with 14 bases in the middle. In DNA form, the CDR3 reads TGCAGCGTTTCCGACAGTAGGGACTACACCTTC. Protein sequence: CSVSDSRDYTF.

In its sample, this clone was seen a few times. This chain links TRBV7-2 with TRBJ2-3; D gene unclear. CDR3 size: 14 residues. Deletions cut 0 bases from V and 2 bases from J, with 6 bases between. Germline V CDR1 and CDR2: SGHTA, FQGNSA. The CDR3 coding sequence is TGTGCCAGCAGCTTAGCGACGGACACAGATACGCAGTATTTT. It yields the protein CASSLATDTDTQYF. The full variable domain, with the rest looked up from reference TRBV7-2 and TRBJ2-3, is GAGVSQSPSNKVTEKGKDVELRCDPISGHTALYWYRQSLGQGLEFLIYFQGNSAPDKSGLPSDRFSAERTGGSVSTLTIQRTQQEDSAVYLCASSLATDTDTQYFGPGTRLTVL.

This rearrangement joins TRBV2 to TRBJ2-1; 10 positions match TRBD2. The length of the CDR3 is 14 residues. V was pared by 8 bases and J by 10 bases, with 11 bases of the junction left unmatched. In germline, CDR1 is SNHLY, CDR2 FYNNEI. CDR3 coding DNA: TGTGCCAGCCGGATCTCTAGCGGGAGACGGGAGCAGTTCTTC. This translates into CASRISSGRREQFF. The full variable domain, rest sourced from reference TRBV2 and TRBJ2-1, is EPEVTQTPSHQVTQMGQEVILRCVPISNHLYFYWYRQILGQKVEFLVSFYNNEISEKSEIFDDQFSVERPDGSNFTLKIRSTKLEDSAMYFCASRISSGRREQFFGPGTRLTVL.

This rearrangement joins TRBV4-2 to TRBJ2-3; 8 bases match TRBD2. This CDR3 spans 15 amino acids. CDR1 and CDR2 from the germline V gene are LGHNA and YNFKEQ. V trimming: 3 bases; J trimming: 4 bases; junction bases outside the gene matches: 6. The CDR3 nucleotides are TGTGCCAGCAGCCAGATAGCGGGGAGGGCAGATACGCAGTATTTT. This translates into CASSQIAGRADTQYF.

The V and J genes are TRBV29-1 and TRBJ1-2, with a possible D match to TRBD1 (5 bases). Trimming pared 7 bases from V and 8 bases from J, leaving 14 bases between. CDR1 and CDR2 (germline): SQVTM, ANQGSEA. The CDR3 runs to 11 residues. DNA of the CDR3: TGCAGCGCATTTGGGACGGAAGGCTACACCTTC. Translation gives CSAFGTEGYTF.

The rearrangement links TRBV5-1 to TRBJ1-2; perhaps TRBD1 as D (5 bases). Germline V gives CDR1 SGHRS, CDR2 YFSETQ. The CDR3 totals 15 residues. The ends were cut back, 1 base at V and 3 bases at J, with 13 bases in the middle. CDR3 DNA: TGCGCCAGCAGCTTGCCGGGGGGAGCGGACTATGGCTACACCTTC. The encoded protein is CASSLPGGADYGYTF.

The chain joins TRBV5-1 to TRBJ2-1; D not resolved. The V gene lost 0 bases and the J gene lost 5 bases, with 9 bases spanning the gap. Germline V gene sequence: CDR1 SGHRS, CDR2 YFSETQ. The CDR3 extends over 14 amino acids. The CDR3 protein is CASSLGDVDNEQFF. In DNA, the CDR3 is TGCGCCAGCAGCTTGGGCGACGTAGACAATGAGCAGTTCTTC.

V gene TRBV30 combines with J gene TRBJ1-2; no definite D call. CDR3 length: 11 residues. V lost 0 bases and J lost 5, with 4 bases in between. Germline assignment: CDR1 GTSNPN and CDR2 SVGIG (reference sequence). The CDR3 DNA sequence: TGTGCCTGGAGTGTACAGTATGGCTACACCTTC. This codes for CAWSVQYGYTF.